This paragraph reports one TCR delta chain. With a far larger clone one base away, a read error is the likely cause. This sample stems from a study of delta chains in infants with herpesvirus infections. Reverse transcription of PBMC RNA used primers specific for the gamma and delta chains. TCRdb re-called clones from the RT-PCR reads using CATT. The sample has 1,400 or so delta-chain clones, 6.9% seen once; the top ten hold roughly a tenth. The CDR3 extends over 15 amino acids. CDR1 is TSWWSYY, CDR2 QGS, per germline. Sequenced material: peripheral blood, taken at time point 1 of longitudinal follow-up. The clonotype was recovered from a human donor who was a Ugandan infant, either HIV-exposed or HIV-unexposed (not recorded which). The V call is TRDV1, the J call TRDJ1, with 7 nucleotides matching TRDD1. DNA for the CDR3: TGTGCTCTTAGGGAAATAGGAGCCCCCGGAATAATGGTCATCTTT. Encoded protein: CALREIGAPGIMVIF.